A selection of T cell receptor beta chains follows, all from one sample in a study of cytomegalovirus exposure and HLA in healthy donors. Assay: immunoSEQ multiplex PCR; the TCRdb copy retains only in-frame clones and omits some. The sample holds about 140,000 clones. Sequences were obtained from PBMCs. The origin of the receptors is a man aged 40-49 years in good health and CMV-seronegative. Both conserved end residues are part of each CDR3. A D gene is named only where the DNA matches it firmly.

j_call v_call d_call cdr3_aa cdr3_nt
TRBJ1-5 TRBV13 TRBD1 CASSLNRGRLEPQHF TGTGCCAGCAGCTTGAACAGGGGGCGGTTAGAGCCCCAGCATTTT
TRBJ2-7 TRBV7-2 - CASSFRGQGLTSYEQYF TGTGCCAGCAGCTTCAGGGGCCAAGGCCTTACTTCCTACGAGCAGTACTTC
TRBJ2-1 TRBV19 TRBD1 CAGSPGQGLLNEQFF TGTGCCGGTTCCCCGGGACAGGGTTTGTTGAATGAGCAGTTCTTC
TRBJ2-5 TRBV29-1 TRBD2 CSATSGGGQETQYF TGCAGCGCTACTAGCGGGGGGGGGCAAGAGACCCAGTACTTC
TRBJ1-5 TRBV2 - CASSGQHNQPQHF TGTGCCAGCAGCGGACAGCATAATCAGCCCCAGCATTTT
TRBJ2-1 TRBV5-1 TRBD1 CASSLGQVYNEQFF TGCGCCAGCAGTCTCGGACAGGTTTACAATGAGCAGTTCTTC
TRBJ1-3 TRBV27 TRBD1 CASSIGTAGNTIYF TGTGCCAGCAGCATCGGGACAGCCGGAAACACCATATATTTT
TRBJ2-2 TRBV6-4 - CASSGDLNTGELFF TGTGCCAGCAGTGGGGACTTGAACACCGGGGAGCTGTTTTTT
TRBJ2-3 TRBV7-6 TRBD2 CASSLMGGEDTQYF TGTGCCAGCAGCTTAATGGGGGGGGAAGATACGCAGTATTTT
TRBJ2-1 TRBV6-1 - CASSDRAHNEQFF TGTGCCAGCAGTGACAGGGCCCACAATGAGCAGTTCTTC
TRBJ2-3 TRBV19 TRBD2 CASSIVPAGVTDTQYF TGTGCCAGTAGTATAGTGCCAGCGGGGGTCACAGATACGCAGTATTTT
TRBJ2-3 TRBV5-1 - CASSLDASAGDTQYF TGCGCCAGCAGCTTGGACGCTAGCGCCGGGGATACGCAGTATTTT
TRBJ1-2 TRBV28 TRBD1 CASSRQGFNYGYTF TGTGCCAGCAGCCGACAGGGTTTTAACTATGGCTACACCTTC
TRBJ2-7 TRBV6-5 TRBD1 CASRTDRASSYEQYF TGTGCCAGCAGAACCGACAGGGCAAGCTCCTACGAGCAGTACTTC
TRBJ1-3 TRBV25-1 - CASMGPKGFSGNTIYF TGTGCCAGCATGGGTCCGAAGGGGTTCTCTGGAAACACCATATATTTT
TRBJ2-1 TRBV6-1 TRBD2 CASSATSGGALSLEQFF TGTGCCAGCAGTGCAACTAGCGGGGGGGCCCTATCTCTTGAGCAGTTCTTC
TRBJ1-6 TRBV9 - CASSVGGYNSPLHF TGTGCCAGCAGCGTAGGCGGTTATAATTCACCCCTCCACTTT
TRBJ1-2 TRBV7-2 TRBD1 CASSSRQGANYGYTF TGTGCCAGCAGCTCGCGACAGGGGGCGAACTATGGCTACACCTTC
TRBJ2-6 TRBV6-6 TRBD1 CASSYPRDRDVLTF TGTGCCAGCAGCTACCCTCGGGACAGGGACGTCCTGACTTTC
TRBJ2-3 TRBV5-6 TRBD2 CASSLGREGTDTQYF TGTGCCAGCAGCTTGGGTAGGGAGGGGACAGATACGCAGTATTTT
TRBJ2-5 TRBV29-1 TRBD1 CSVGIGQARGETQYF TGCAGCGTTGGCATTGGACAGGCAAGGGGAGAGACCCAGTACTTC
TRBJ2-7 TRBV6-6 TRBD2 CASSLREAEQYF TGTGCCAGCAGCCTACGGGAGGCCGAGCAGTACTTC
TRBJ1-2 TRBV2 - CASSDRQGIAGGYTF TGTGCCAGCAGTGACAGGCAGGGGATCGCGGGCGGCTACACCTTC
TRBJ2-5 TRBV11-1 TRBD2 CASSLAGRGVGETQYF TGTGCCAGCAGCTTAGCTGGTCGGGGGGTGGGAGAGACCCAGTACTTC
TRBJ2-7 TRBV28 - CASSPNRGYEQYF TGTGCCAGCAGCCCTAACCGGGGCTACGAGCAGTACTTC
TRBJ1-1 TRBV18 - CASSPKGTEAFF TGTGCCAGCTCACCCAAGGGGACTGAAGCTTTCTTT
TRBJ2-5 TRBV6-5 TRBD1 CASSRDRGRQETQYF TGTGCCAGCAGCCGAGACAGGGGGAGACAAGAGACCCAGTACTTC
TRBJ1-6 TRBV27 TRBD1 CASRGQGSSYNSPLHF TGTGCCAGCAGGGGACAGGGGAGCTCCTATAATTCACCCCTCCACTTT
TRBJ2-7 TRBV5-1 - CASSLVAGGYEQYF TGCGCCAGCAGCTTGGTGGCCGGGGGCTACGAGCAGTACTTC